This note documents a single TCR beta chain sequence. Its antigen is unidentified. Coverage ceases 3 residues before the CDR3 finishes, and the germline J gene fills in the end. This CDR3 comprises 13 residues. Germline CDR1 reads SGHRS; CDR2 reads YFSETQ. The data originate from a study of T cells in women clearing cervical HPV infection. At the level of the study: No precancer developed; the control's incident HPV16 infection cleared within 12 months. Case blood was drawn when the lesion was first found; control blood after infection became undetectable.

The table came from immunoSEQ multiplex PCR; TCRdb's copy has only in-frame clones and leaves some out. This sample's table reports roughly 20,000 clones. Study-level results: TRBV6-7 abundance was lower in cases than controls (around 0.11% versus 0.16%). Associations may precede or follow infection; HPV-specific or memory T cells were not isolated.

This sequence originates from a woman between 18 and 69 years old with a cervical HPV16 infection that either progressed to CIN3+ or cleared (not recorded which). The sample consisted of blood buffy coat. This chain joins TRBV5-1 and TRBJ1-4; TRBD1 might be the D (6 bases). The CDR3 region is CASSLDREEPLFF. The CDR3 bases that were read are TGCGCCAGCAGCTTGGACAGGGAAGAACCA.